This T cell receptor (beta chain) stems from a study of T cell repertoires in cytomegalovirus infection. MiXCR was run by TCRdb on the reads, yielding one entry per CDR3 protein. This table holds around 340,000 distinct CDR3 sequences, 29% found once. This CDR3 comprises 14 residues. V dropped 5 bases and J dropped 1 base, with 11 bases sitting between them. Germline loops: CDR1 MNHEY, CDR2 SVGEGT. On this clonotype: The antigen is not known.

The source was cultured PBMCs, collected from culture after CMV antigen stimulation. The clonotype originates from a human donor in good health (CMV status not recorded). Some clones in this sample may be carry-over from other donors' samples. The chain recombines TRBV6-2 or TRBV6-3 with TRBJ2-5, with D perhaps matching TRBD2 (5 bases). The chain's CDR3 is CASSQTTTQETQYF. The CDR3 nucleotides read TGTGCCAGCAGTCAAACGACTACCCAAGAGACCCAGTACTTC.